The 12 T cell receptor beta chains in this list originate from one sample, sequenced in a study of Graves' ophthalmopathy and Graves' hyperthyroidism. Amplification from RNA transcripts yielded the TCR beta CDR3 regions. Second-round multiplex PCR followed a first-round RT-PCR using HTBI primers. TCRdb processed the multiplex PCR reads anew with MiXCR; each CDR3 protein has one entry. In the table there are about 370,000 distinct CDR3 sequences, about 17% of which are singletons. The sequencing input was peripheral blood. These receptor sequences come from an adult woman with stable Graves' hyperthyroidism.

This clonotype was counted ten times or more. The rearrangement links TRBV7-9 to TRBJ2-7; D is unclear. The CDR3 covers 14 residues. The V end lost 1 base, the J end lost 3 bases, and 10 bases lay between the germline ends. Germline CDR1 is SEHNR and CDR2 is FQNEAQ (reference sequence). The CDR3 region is CASSLDVSIYEQYF. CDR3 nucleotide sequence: TGTGCCAGCAGCTTAGACGTCTCCATCTACGAGCAGTACTTC.

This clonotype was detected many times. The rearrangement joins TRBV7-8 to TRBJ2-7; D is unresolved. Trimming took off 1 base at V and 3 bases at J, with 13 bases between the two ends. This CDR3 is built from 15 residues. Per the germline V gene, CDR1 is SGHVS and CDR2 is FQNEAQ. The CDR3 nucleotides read TGTGCCAGCAGCTTAGGTCCGTACCCGAGCTACGAGCAGTACTTC. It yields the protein CASSLGPYPSYEQYF.

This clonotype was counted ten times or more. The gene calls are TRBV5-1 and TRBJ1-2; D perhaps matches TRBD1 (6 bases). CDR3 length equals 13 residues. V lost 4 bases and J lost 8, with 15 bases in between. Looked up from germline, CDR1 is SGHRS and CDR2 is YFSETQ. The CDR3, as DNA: TGCGCCAGCAGCATGTCAACAGGGACCGGCTACACCTTC. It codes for CASSMSTGTGYTF. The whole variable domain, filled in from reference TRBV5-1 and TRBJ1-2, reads KAGVTQTPRYLIKTRGQQVTLSCSPISGHRSVSWYQQTPGQGLQFLFEYFSETQRNKGNFPGRFSGRQFSNSRSEMNVSTLELGDSALYLCASSMSTGTGYTFGSGTRLTVV.

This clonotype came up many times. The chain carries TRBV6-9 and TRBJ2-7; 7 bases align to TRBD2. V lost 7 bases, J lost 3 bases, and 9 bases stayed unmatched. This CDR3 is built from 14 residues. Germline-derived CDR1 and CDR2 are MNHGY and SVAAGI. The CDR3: CASIRSAGCYEQYF. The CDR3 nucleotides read TGTGCCAGCATAAGGTCAGCGGGATGCTACGAGCAGTACTTC.

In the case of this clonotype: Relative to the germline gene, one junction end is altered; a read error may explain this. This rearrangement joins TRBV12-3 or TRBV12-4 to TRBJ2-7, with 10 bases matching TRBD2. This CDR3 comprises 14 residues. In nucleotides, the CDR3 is TGCGCCAGCAGCCGGACTAGCGGAGCCCTCGAGCAGTACTTC. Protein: CASSRTSGALEQYF.

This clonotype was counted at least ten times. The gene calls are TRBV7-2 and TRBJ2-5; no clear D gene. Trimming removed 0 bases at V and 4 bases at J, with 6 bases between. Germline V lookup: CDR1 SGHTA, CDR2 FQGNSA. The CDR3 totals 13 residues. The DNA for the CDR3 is TGTGCCAGCAGCTTAGCGACCCCAGAGACCCAGTACTTC. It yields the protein CASSLATPETQYF.

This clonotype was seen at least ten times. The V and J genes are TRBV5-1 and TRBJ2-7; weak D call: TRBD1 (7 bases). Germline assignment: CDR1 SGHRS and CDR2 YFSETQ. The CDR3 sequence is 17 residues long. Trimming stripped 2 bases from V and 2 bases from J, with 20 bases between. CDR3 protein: CASSFRQWRGRTYEQYF. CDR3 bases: TGCGCCAGCAGCTTTCGGCAGTGGAGGGGGCGTACCTACGAGCAGTACTTC.

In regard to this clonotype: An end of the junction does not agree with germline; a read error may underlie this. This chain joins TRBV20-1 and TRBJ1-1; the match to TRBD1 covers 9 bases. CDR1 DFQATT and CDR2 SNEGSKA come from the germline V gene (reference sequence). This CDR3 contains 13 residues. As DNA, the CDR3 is TGCAGTGCTAACAGGGGGCTAAACACTGAATCTTTCTTT. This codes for CSANRGLNTESFF.

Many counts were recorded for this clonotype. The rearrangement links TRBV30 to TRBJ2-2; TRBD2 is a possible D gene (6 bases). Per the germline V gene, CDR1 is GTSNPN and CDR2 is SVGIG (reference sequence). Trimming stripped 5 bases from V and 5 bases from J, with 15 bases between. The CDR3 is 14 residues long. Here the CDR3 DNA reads TGTGCCTGGGATCATTCTGGGGGGACCGGGGAGCTGTTTTTT. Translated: CAWDHSGGTGELFF. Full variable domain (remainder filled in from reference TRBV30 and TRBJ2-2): SQTIHQWPATLVQPVGSPLSLECTVEGTSNPNLYWYRQAAGRGLQLLFYSVGIGQISSEVPQNLSASRPQDRQFILSSKKLLLSDSGFYLCAWDHSGGTGELFFGEGSRLTVL.

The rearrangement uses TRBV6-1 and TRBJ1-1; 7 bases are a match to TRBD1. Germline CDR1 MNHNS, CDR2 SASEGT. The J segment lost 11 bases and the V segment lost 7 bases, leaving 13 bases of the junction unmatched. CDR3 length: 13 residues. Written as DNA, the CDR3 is TGTGCCAGCAAGGGGGCGTGGGGGTTAGGGGCTTTCTTT. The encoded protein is CASKGAWGLGAFF.

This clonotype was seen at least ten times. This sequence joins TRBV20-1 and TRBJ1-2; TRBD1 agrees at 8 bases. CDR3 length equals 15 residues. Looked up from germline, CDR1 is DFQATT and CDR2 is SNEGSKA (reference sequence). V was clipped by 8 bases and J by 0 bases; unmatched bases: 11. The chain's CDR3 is CSNTGTGASNYGYTF. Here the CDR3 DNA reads TGCAGTAACACCGGGACAGGAGCTTCTAACTATGGCTACACCTTC.

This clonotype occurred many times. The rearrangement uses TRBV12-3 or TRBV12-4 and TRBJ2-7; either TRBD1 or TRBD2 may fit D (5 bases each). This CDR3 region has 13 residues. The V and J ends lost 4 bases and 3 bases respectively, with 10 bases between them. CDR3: CASSYRDRYEQYF. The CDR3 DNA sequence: TGTGCCAGCAGTTATAGGGACCGCTACGAGCAGTACTTC.